This T cell receptor beta chain is from a study of cytomegalovirus exposure and HLA in healthy donors. Findings of the study overall: Later, an analysis found that common viral pathogens appeared to be linked with several of the most significant clusters. The authors confirmed in vitro that a few CMV-associated chains were specific for CMV antigens.

Germline V lookup: CDR1 SNHLY, CDR2 FYNNEI. The CDR3 runs 15 residues. V was shortened by 8 bases and J by 5 bases, with 22 bases between the two germline ends. The PCR was carried out with 60 Vbeta primers and 13 Jbeta primers. The method was immunoSEQ multiplex PCR; TCRdb's version includes in-frame clones alone and lacks a portion of them. Found here are approximately 120,000 clones, under 85% of them singletons; the top ten hold approximately 10%. Details on this clone: No antigen is known for it.

The specimen sequenced was PBMCs. The source is a man aged 35 to 55 in good health and CMV-seropositive. This sequence joins TRBV2 and TRBJ2-7, with a tentative D call TRBD2 (5 bases). As DNA, the CDR3 is TGTGCCAGCGGAGGACCTGAAGTTGCGGGTCACGAGCAGTACTTC. Protein: CASGGPEVAGHEQYF.